This record looks at one T cell receptor beta chain sequence and its context. Adults between about 18 and 95 years of age took part from 20 to 25 US areas. The record originates from a study of blood T cell repertoires in COVID-19. At the level of the study: T cells, B-cell-depleted T cells, or PBMCs provided the cDNA or gDNA that served as material.

Trimming left V 7 bases short and J 5 bases short, with 14 bases between. The germline gives CDR1 LGHDT, CDR2 YNNKEL (reference sequence). This CDR3 spans 13 amino acids. Original analysis: Nucleated cell counts were estimated from reference gene primer amplification. Method: immunoSEQ multiplex PCR; TCRdb's copy keeps in-frame clones and lacks some. From that table come the V and J calls and clone size; the DNA was used to work out D and trimming. The sample holds 100,000 to 150,000 clones; around 80% are singletons and the top ten take about 2.6%. The chain uses TRBV3-1 (or the pseudogene TRBV3-2) and TRBJ1-1; TRBD1 is a possible D gene (5 bases). Sequenced material: PBMCs or T cells enriched from blood (not recorded which). This TCR was recovered from a middle-aged man with acute COVID-19. CDR3: CASKGQGNTEAFF. CDR3 bases: TGTGCCAGCAAGGGGCAAGGAAATACTGAAGCTTTCTTT.